This TCR beta chain was captured in a study of cytomegalovirus exposure and HLA in healthy donors. To note about this clone: Antigen specificity is unknown.

Germline V gives CDR1 SGHTA, CDR2 FQGTGA. V lost 3 bases and J 7 bases, leaving 12 bases between the germline ends. The CDR3 spans 13 residues. Repertoires were generated with immunoSEQ multiplex PCR, while TCRdb's copy carries only in-frame clones and drops some. Of over 100,000 clones listed, roughly nine tenths are singletons. Findings and caveats of the study: It was 150 to 200 TCR beta chains that were listed as cytomegalovirus-associated.

The sample consisted of PBMCs. The origin of this receptor is a woman between 18 and 29 years old in good health and CMV-seronegative. The chain is built from TRBV7-3 and TRBJ1-2, with D maybe TRBD1 (6 bases). CDR3 DNA sequence: TGTGCCAGCAGCTTGGGGGTAGGGGGTGGCTACACCTTC. Amino acid sequence: CASSLGVGGGYTF.